Presented here are 24 T cell receptor beta chains from one specimen sequenced in a study of shared clonotypes between healthy human individuals. Libraries were prepared by immunoSEQ multiplex PCR; TCRdb keeps only in-frame clonotypes and omits some of them. Here the sample spans roughly 500,000 clones, roughly 77% being singletons. The sequenced sample consisted of PBMCs. The receptors come from a woman in her thirties or forties in good health. Some clones in this sample may be carry-over from other donors' samples.

V usage is TRBV6-5 and J usage is TRBJ2-2; D perhaps matches TRBD2 (6 bases). The germline CDR1 and CDR2 sequences are MNHEY and SVGAGI. CDR3 size: 15 residues. The V and J ends lost 6 bases and 1 base respectively, with 12 bases between them. This CDR3 reads CASSTSRGNTGELFF. CDR3 nucleotide sequence: TGTGCCAGCAGCACTAGCCGGGGGAACACCGGGGAGCTGTTTTTT.

V usage is TRBV6-6 and J usage is TRBJ2-3; no firm D call. Trimming took 6 bases from V and 6 from J, leaving 10 bases between them. Looked up from germline, CDR1 is MNHNY and CDR2 is SVGAGI (reference sequence). The CDR3 has 12 amino acids. The CDR3 sequence is CASSLLVDTQYF. In nucleotides, the CDR3 is TGTGCCAGCAGCCTCTTGGTGGATACGCAGTATTTT.

The chain is built from TRBV28 and TRBJ2-1; D gene uncertain. The V gene lost 5 bases and the J gene lost 9 bases, with 14 bases spanning the gap. The CDR3 length is 13 residues. Germline V CDR1 and CDR2: MDHEN, SYDVKM. In DNA form, the CDR3 reads TGTGCCAGCAGTCTCCAGACGGTTCGTGAGCAGTTCTTC. Its protein is CASSLQTVREQFF.

The rearrangement links TRBV5-4 to TRBJ2-1; D tentatively reads TRBD1 or TRBD2 (6 bases each). Germline CDR1 SGHNT, CDR2 YYREEE (reference sequence). There are 15 residues in the CDR3. V lost 4 bases to trimming and J lost 4 bases, with 15 bases between them. CDR3 residues: CASSRDTGGYNEQFF. CDR3 DNA sequence: TGTGCCAGCAGCCGGGACACCGGGGGATACAATGAGCAGTTCTTC.

The V call is TRBV28, the J call TRBJ2-1; D uncertain. In germline, CDR1 is MDHEN, CDR2 SYDVKM. Trimming took 5 bases from V and 0 from J, leaving 14 bases between them. The CDR3 extends over 16 amino acids. The CDR3 DNA sequence: TGTGCCAGCAGTCAAAACTACCCCCGCTCCTACAATGAGCAGTTCTTC. This sequence encodes CASSQNYPRSYNEQFF.

The chain recombines TRBV5-1 with TRBJ2-2, with a tentative D call TRBD1 (6 bases). Trimming took 3 bases from V and 0 from J, leaving 9 bases between them. The CDR3 sequence is 15 residues long. CDR1 is SGHRS, CDR2 YFSETQ, per germline. Written as DNA, the CDR3 is TGCGCCAGCAGCTCCGGACAGCCGAACACCGGGGAGCTGTTTTTT. Protein sequence: CASSSGQPNTGELFF.

The rearrangement uses TRBV28 and TRBJ1-3; no firm D call. Trimming removed 2 bases at V and 0 bases at J, with 5 bases between. Germline lookup yields CDR1 MDHEN and CDR2 SYDVKM. The CDR3 is 14 residues long. The chain's CDR3 is CASSLIYSGNTIYF. For the CDR3, the DNA is TGTGCCAGCAGTTTAATCTACTCTGGAAACACCATATATTTT.

The chain combines TRBV5-1 with TRBJ2-4, with a possible D match to TRBD2 (5 bases). Germline V gene lookup returns CDR1 SGHRS and CDR2 YFSETQ. V lost 4 bases to trimming and J lost 1 base, with 15 bases between them. The CDR3 has 16 amino acids. The CDR3 here is CASSPTFSSAKNIQYF. DNA for the CDR3: TGCGCCAGCAGCCCCACCTTTTCTAGCGCCAAAAACATTCAGTACTTC. The variable domain in full, completed from reference TRBV5-1 and TRBJ2-4, reads KAGVTQTPRYLIKTRGQQVTLSCSPISGHRSVSWYQQTPGQGLQFLFEYFSETQRNKGNFPGRFSGRQFSNSRSEMNVSTLELGDSALYLCASSPTFSSAKNIQYFGAGTRLSVL.

Here the CDR3 reads CAWSPGQDNEKLFF. CDR3 in DNA: TGTGCCTGGAGCCCGGGACAGGATAATGAAAAACTGTTTTTT. The chain recombines TRBV30 with TRBJ1-4; 8 bases map to TRBD1. Germline V gene sequence: CDR1 GTSNPN, CDR2 SVGIG (reference sequence). This CDR3 contains 14 residues. Unmatched junction bases numbered 4, after V lost 3 bases and J lost 4 bases. Full variable domain (outside the CDR3, taken from reference TRBV30 and TRBJ1-4): SQTIHQWPATLVQPVGSPLSLECTVEGTSNPNLYWYRQAAGRGLQLLFYSVGIGQISSEVPQNLSASRPQDRQFILSSKKLLLSDSGFYLCAWSPGQDNEKLFFGSGTQLSVL.

The gene calls are TRBV29-1 and TRBJ2-7; weak D call: TRBD1 (6 bases). V was pared by 6 bases and J by 2 bases, with 14 bases between. In germline, CDR1 is SQVTM, CDR2 ANQGSEA. This CDR3 comprises 13 residues. CDR3 bases: TGCAGCGTCTCCACGGACAGCACCTACGAGCAGTACTTC. It translates to CSVSTDSTYEQYF.

The V call is TRBV19, the J call TRBJ1-1; D may be TRBD1 (6 bases). The germline gives CDR1 LNHDA, CDR2 SQIVND (reference sequence). With 5 bases removed from V and 5 bases from J, the gap between germline ends came to 15 bases. The CDR3 consists of 14 residues. The CDR3 loop is CASSEQGSRTEAFF. For the CDR3, the DNA is TGTGCCAGTAGTGAGCAGGGGTCTCGGACTGAAGCTTTCTTT.

The chain has TRBV7-2 and TRBJ2-6; D could derive from TRBD1 or TRBD2 (6 bases each). CDR1 is SGHTA, CDR2 FQGNSA, per germline. CDR3 length equals 16 residues. The V end lost 3 bases, the J end lost 3 bases, and 12 bases lay between the germline ends. The CDR3: CASSFRGVGGANVLTF. The CDR3 DNA sequence: TGTGCCAGCAGCTTTAGGGGGGTAGGTGGGGCCAACGTCCTGACTTTC.

Only a few counts were recorded for this clone. The rearrangement joins TRBV5-1 to TRBJ2-3; D is uncertain. Trimming cost V 0 bases and J 0 bases, with 11 bases left between them. CDR3 length: 16 residues. CDR1 is SGHRS and CDR2 is YFSETQ in the germline V gene. The DNA of the CDR3 is TGCGCCAGCAGCTTGGATGGTGTTGGTAGCACAGATACGCAGTATTTT. Its protein is CASSLDGVGSTDTQYF.

The CDR3 protein is CASSPRTGDEETQYF. For the CDR3, the DNA is TGTGCCAGCAGCCCCAGGACAGGGGACGAAGAGACCCAGTACTTC. The genes are TRBV5-4 and TRBJ2-5, with TRBD1 matching 9 bases. V dropped 4 bases and J dropped 3; count of bases not matched to a gene: 7. Germline CDR1 SGHNT, CDR2 YYREEE (reference sequence). The CDR3 contains 15 residues. The full variable domain, with the rest looked up from reference TRBV5-4 and TRBJ2-5, is ETGVTQSPTHLIKTRGQQVTLRCSSQSGHNTVSWYQQALGQGPQFIFQYYREEENGRGNFPPRFSGLQFPNYSSELNVNALELDDSALYLCASSPRTGDEETQYFGPGTRLLVL.

V gene TRBV10-3 combines with J gene TRBJ2-7, with D tentatively TRBD2 (6 bases). Germline V CDR1 and CDR2: ENHRY, SYGVKD. Trimming removed 3 bases from V and 8 bases from J, with 17 bases in between. This CDR3 is 14 amino acids long. CDR3: CAISDDWRELQQYF. The DNA of the CDR3 is TGTGCCATCAGTGATGATTGGAGGGAGTTGCAGCAGTACTTC.

This clone was seen at least ten times. J is TRBJ1-2 and V is TRBV19, with 7 nucleotides matching TRBD1. This CDR3 contains 15 residues. Unmatched junction bases numbered 12, after V lost 5 bases and J lost 6 bases. Per germline, CDR1 LNHDA and CDR2 SQIVND (reference sequence). CDR3 protein: CASSSWDSPGDGYTF. In DNA form, the CDR3 reads TGTGCCAGTAGTTCCTGGGACAGCCCGGGGGATGGCTACACCTTC.

The chain links TRBV30 to TRBJ2-3, with D possibly TRBD1 on 6 matching bases. V dropped 5 bases and J dropped 3 bases, with 18 bases sitting between them. Per germline, CDR1 GTSNPN and CDR2 SVGIG (reference sequence). This CDR3 contains 15 residues. CDR3 loop: CAWSDFRTVTDTQYF. CDR3 nucleotide sequence: TGTGCCTGGTCGGACTTCCGGACAGTGACAGATACGCAGTATTTT.

The J gene is TRBJ1-4, the V gene TRBV28; D remains unclear. V lost 4 bases, J lost 0 bases, and 12 bases lay in between. CDR1 and CDR2 from the germline V gene are MDHEN and SYDVKM. The CDR3 length is 16 residues. CDR3 sequence: CASSSSGSSTNEKLFF. The CDR3 region has the DNA TGTGCCAGCAGTTCAAGTGGTAGTTCAACTAATGAAAAACTGTTTTTT.

The chain uses TRBV11-1 and TRBJ1-1, with TRBD1 matching 10 bases. This CDR3 spans 14 amino acids. Germline V gene data show CDR1 as SGHAT and CDR2 as FQDESV (reference sequence). Losses at the gene ends were 6 bases for V and 0 bases for J; bases not matched to a gene: 1. CDR3 DNA: TGTGCCAGCAGGACAGGGGGCCTGAACACTGAAGCTTTCTTT. Its protein product is CASRTGGLNTEAFF.

The chain is built from TRBV5-1 and TRBJ1-1, with D possibly matching TRBD1 (6 bases). Per the germline V gene, CDR1 is SGHRS and CDR2 is YFSETQ. This CDR3 is 15 amino acids long. Trimming took 4 bases from V and 5 from J, leaving 18 bases between them. The DNA of the CDR3 is TGCGCCAGCAGCCCCGGTGGGCAGGGGAGGACTGAAGCTTTCTTT. Encoded protein: CASSPGGQGRTEAFF.

This clone was counted at least ten times. This chain links TRBV7-6 with TRBJ1-6; D gene uncertain. CDR3 length: 17 amino acids. CDR1 and CDR2 (germline): SGHVS, FNYEAQ. The germline V and J ends were trimmed by 1 base and 7 bases, with 17 bases remaining between them. CDR3 nucleotides: TGTGCCAGCAGCTTAGATCAGGTTCTACCAGCCAATTCACCCCTCCACTTT. This gives the protein CASSLDQVLPANSPLHF.

The chain links TRBV29-1 to TRBJ2-1; D gene uncertain. This CDR3 has 11 residues. V lost 7 bases, J lost 1 base, and 5 bases lay in between. CDR1 SQVTM and CDR2 ANQGSEA come from the germline V gene. In nucleotides, the CDR3 is TGCAGCGGTGGTTCCTACAATGAGCAGTTCTTC. The encoded protein is CSGGSYNEQFF.

This clone is a singleton in its sample. The chain couples TRBV2 to TRBJ1-5, with a weak D call TRBD1 (6 bases). CDR1 is SNHLY, CDR2 FYNNEI, per germline. The CDR3 loop spans 16 amino acids. The ends were cut back, 8 bases at V and 0 bases at J, with 17 bases in the middle. CDR3 loop: CASGGGMGDSNQPQHF. In DNA, the CDR3 is TGTGCCAGCGGAGGGGGGATGGGAGATAGCAATCAGCCCCAGCATTTT.

A few counts support this clone. The chain links TRBV18 to TRBJ2-3; 9 bases line up with TRBD2. The V gene's germline CDR1 is KGHSH and CDR2 LQKENI. Trimming removed 3 bases from V and 6 bases from J; junction bases left unmatched: 13. The CDR3 has 17 residues. The CDR3 here is CASSPSLAGGPGDTQYF. The CDR3 DNA is TGTGCCAGCTCACCCTCTCTGGCGGGAGGGCCCGGGGATACGCAGTATTTT. Complete variable domain (other parts from reference TRBV18 and TRBJ2-3): NAGVMQNPRHLVRRRGQEARLRCSPMKGHSHVYWYRQLPEEGLKFMVYLQKENIIDESGMPKERFSAEFPKEGPSILRIQQVVRGDSAAYFCASSPSLAGGPGDTQYFGPGTRLTVL.